The entry below describes one T cell receptor beta chain. This entry is derived from a study of blood T cell repertoires in COVID-19. The CDR3 spans 15 residues. The germline CDR1 and CDR2 sequences are MGHRA and YSYEKL. Trimming removed 1 base at V and 4 bases at J, with 11 bases between. The data were produced by immunoSEQ multiplex PCR, yet TCRdb's version contains in-frame clones alone and is incomplete. This table has about 210,000 clones, around 76% appearing once. V usage is TRBV4-1 and J usage is TRBJ1-3; a weak D match, TRBD1 (6 bases). This TCR was sampled from a woman aged 60-75 years with COVID-19, enrolled during active disease. Sequencing used peripheral blood. The CDR3 loop reads CASSQGGGRGNTIYF. CDR3 bases: TGCGCCAGCAGCCAAGGGGGGGGGCGCGGAAACACCATATATTTT.